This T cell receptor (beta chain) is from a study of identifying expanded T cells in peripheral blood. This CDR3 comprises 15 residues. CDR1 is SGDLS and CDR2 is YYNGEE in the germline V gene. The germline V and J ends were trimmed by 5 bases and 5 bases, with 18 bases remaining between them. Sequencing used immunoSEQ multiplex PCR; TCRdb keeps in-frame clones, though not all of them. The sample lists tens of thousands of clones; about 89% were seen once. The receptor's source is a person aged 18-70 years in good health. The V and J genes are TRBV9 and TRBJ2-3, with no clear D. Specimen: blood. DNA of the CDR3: TGTGCCAGCAGTACCGGCGTGCTGGGTGGAGATACGCAGTATTTT. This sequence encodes CASSTGVLGGDTQYF.